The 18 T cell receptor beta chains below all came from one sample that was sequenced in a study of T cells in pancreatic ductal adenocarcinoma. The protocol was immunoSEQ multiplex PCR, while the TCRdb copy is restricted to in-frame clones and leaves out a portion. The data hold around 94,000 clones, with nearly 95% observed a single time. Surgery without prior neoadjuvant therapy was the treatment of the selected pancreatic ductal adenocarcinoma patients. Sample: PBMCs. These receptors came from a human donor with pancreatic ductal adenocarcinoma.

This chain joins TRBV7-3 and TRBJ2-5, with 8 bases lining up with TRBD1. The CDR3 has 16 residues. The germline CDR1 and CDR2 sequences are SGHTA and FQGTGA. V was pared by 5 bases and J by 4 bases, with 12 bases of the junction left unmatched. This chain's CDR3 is CASSPQRGQGSETQYF. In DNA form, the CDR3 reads TGTGCCAGCAGCCCACAAAGAGGACAGGGATCAGAGACCCAGTACTTC.

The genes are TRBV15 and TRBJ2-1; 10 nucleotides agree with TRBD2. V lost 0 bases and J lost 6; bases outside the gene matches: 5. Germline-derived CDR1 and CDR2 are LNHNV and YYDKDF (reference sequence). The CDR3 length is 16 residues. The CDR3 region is CATSREWLAGVNEQFF. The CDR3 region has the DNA TGTGCCACCAGCAGAGAGTGGCTAGCGGGAGTCAATGAGCAGTTCTTC.

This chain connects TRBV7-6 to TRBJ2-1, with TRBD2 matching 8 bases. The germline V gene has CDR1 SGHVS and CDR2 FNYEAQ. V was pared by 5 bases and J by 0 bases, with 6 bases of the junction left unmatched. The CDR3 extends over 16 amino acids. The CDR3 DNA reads TGTGCCAGCAGCATAGTAGCGGGGAGCTCCTACAATGAGCAGTTCTTC. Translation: CASSIVAGSSYNEQFF.

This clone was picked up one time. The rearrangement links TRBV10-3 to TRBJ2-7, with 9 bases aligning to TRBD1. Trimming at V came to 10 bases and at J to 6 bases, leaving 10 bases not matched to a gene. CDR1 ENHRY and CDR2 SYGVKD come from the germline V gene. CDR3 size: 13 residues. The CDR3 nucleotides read TGTGCCACCGAGGGACAGGGAATAAGCGAGCAGTACTTC. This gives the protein CATEGQGISEQYF.

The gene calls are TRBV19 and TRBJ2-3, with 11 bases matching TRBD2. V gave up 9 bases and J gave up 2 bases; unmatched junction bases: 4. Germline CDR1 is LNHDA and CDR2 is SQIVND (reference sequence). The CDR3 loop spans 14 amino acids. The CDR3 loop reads CASRLAGHTDTQYF. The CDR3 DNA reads TGTGCCAGCAGACTAGCGGGACACACAGATACGCAGTATTTT.

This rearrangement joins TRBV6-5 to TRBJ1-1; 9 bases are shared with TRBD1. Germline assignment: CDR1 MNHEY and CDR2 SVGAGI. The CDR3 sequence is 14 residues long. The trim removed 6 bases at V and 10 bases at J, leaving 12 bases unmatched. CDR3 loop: CASSRDRAQVGAFF. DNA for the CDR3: TGTGCCAGCAGCCGGGACAGGGCCCAGGTGGGAGCTTTCTTT.

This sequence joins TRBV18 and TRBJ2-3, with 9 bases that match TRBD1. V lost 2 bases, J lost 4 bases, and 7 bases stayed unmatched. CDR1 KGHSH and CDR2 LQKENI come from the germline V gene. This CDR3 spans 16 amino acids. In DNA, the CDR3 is TGTGCCAGCTCACCATCACAGGGGGCTGGGGCAGATACGCAGTATTTT. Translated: CASSPSQGAGADTQYF. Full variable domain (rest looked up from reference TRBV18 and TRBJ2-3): NAGVMQNPRHLVRRRGQEARLRCSPMKGHSHVYWYRQLPEEGLKFMVYLQKENIIDESGMPKERFSAEFPKEGPSILRIQQVVRGDSAAYFCASSPSQGAGADTQYFGPGTRLTVL.

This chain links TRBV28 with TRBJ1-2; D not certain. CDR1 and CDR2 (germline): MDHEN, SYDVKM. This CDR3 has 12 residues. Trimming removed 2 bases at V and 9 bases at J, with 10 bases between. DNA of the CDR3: TGTGCCAGCAGTTTAGGTCAAACAAGCTACACCTTC. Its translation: CASSLGQTSYTF.

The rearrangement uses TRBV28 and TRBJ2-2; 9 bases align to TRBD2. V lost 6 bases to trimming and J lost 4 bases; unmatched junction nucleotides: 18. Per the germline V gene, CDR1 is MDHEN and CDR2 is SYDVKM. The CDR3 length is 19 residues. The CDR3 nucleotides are TGTGCCAGCAGCGGTTACCGGGAGAGCGGGGGGAGGACCACCGGGGAGCTGTTTTTT. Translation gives CASSGYRESGGRTTGELFF.

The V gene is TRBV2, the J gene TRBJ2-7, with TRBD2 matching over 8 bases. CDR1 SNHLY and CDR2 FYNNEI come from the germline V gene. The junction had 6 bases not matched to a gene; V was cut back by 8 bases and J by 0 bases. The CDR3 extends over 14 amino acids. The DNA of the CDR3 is TGTGCCAGCTTACAGCGGGAGTCCTCCTACGAGCAGTACTTC. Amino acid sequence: CASLQRESSYEQYF.

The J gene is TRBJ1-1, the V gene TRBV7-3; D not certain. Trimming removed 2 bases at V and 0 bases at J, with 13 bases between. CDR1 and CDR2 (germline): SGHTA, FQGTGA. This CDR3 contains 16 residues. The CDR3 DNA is TGTGCCAGCAGCTTATTAGCCCCCCTTATGAACACTGAAGCTTTCTTT. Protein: CASSLLAPLMNTEAFF.

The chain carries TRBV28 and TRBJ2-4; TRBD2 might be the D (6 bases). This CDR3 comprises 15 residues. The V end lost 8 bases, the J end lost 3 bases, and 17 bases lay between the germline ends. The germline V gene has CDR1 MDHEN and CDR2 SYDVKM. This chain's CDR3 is CASAQEGDGKNIQYF. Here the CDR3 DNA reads TGTGCCAGCGCCCAGGAGGGCGACGGCAAAAACATTCAGTACTTC.

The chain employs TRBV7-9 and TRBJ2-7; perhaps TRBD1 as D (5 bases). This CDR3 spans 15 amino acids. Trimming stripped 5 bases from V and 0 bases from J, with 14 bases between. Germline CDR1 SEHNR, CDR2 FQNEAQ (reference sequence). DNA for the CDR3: TGTGCCAGCAGCACCCTCCAGGGTTCCTCCTACGAGCAGTACTTC. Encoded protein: CASSTLQGSSYEQYF.

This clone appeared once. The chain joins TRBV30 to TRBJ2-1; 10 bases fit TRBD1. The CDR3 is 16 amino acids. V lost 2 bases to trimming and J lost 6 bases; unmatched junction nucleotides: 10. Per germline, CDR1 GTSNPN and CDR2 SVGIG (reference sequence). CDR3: CAWSTLGQGSPNEQFF. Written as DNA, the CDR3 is TGTGCCTGGAGTACTTTGGGACAGGGGTCCCCCAATGAGCAGTTCTTC.

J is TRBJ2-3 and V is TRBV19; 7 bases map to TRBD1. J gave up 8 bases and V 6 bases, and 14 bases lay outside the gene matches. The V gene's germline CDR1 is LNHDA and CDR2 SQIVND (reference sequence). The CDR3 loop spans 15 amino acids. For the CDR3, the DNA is TGTGCCAGTAGCATCCAAGACAGGGAAGAGGCTACGCAGTATTTT. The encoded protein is CASSIQDREEATQYF. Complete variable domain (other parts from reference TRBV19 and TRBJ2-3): DGGITQSPKYLFRKEGQNVTLSCEQNLNHDAMYWYRQDPGQGLRLIYYSQIVNDFQKGDIAEGYSVSREKKESFPLTVTSAQKNPTAFYLCASSIQDREEATQYFGPGTRLTVL.

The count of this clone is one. CDR3 in amino acids: CASSRTGGGNTIYF. For the CDR3, the DNA is TGTGCCAGCAGCCGGACAGGCGGTGGAAACACCATATATTTT. This chain links TRBV5-5 with TRBJ1-3, with 7 bases identical to TRBD1. Trimming cost V 4 bases and J 3 bases; bases outside gene matches: 4. Germline V gives CDR1 SGHKS, CDR2 YYEKEE (reference sequence). The CDR3 spans 14 residues.

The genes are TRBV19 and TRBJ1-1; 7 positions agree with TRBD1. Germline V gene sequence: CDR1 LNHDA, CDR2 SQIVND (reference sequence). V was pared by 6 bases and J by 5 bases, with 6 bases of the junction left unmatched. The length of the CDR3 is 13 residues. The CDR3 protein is CASSSNRGTEAFF. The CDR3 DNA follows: TGTGCCAGTAGCTCCAACAGGGGAACTGAAGCTTTCTTT.

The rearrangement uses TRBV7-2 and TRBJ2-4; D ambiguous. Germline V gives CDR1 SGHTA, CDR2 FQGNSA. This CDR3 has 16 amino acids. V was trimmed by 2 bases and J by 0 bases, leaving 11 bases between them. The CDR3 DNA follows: TGTGCCAGCAGCTTACCGTCTACCTTAGCCAAAAACATTCAGTACTTC. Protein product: CASSLPSTLAKNIQYF.